This T cell receptor (beta chain) was found in a study of T cell responses to AZD1222 COVID-19 vaccine. Study conclusions and caveats: Females outnumbered males among donors, who were mostly white British; clonal diversity was possibly underestimated. Reportedly, nearly half of unique spike TCRs recognized epitopes outside B.1.351/B.1.1.7 mutations.

Assay: immunoSEQ multiplex PCR; the TCRdb copy retains only in-frame clones and omits some. This sample has approximately 160,000 clones, with about nine tenths found just once. With regard to this clone: The antigen is unknown.

CDR3 length: 14 residues. Trimming left V 4 bases short and J 7 bases short, with 18 bases between. Germline V gene lookup returns CDR1 SGDLS and CDR2 YYNGEE. This sequence joins TRBV9 and TRBJ2-7; tentatively, D is TRBD2 (7 bases). The receptor comes from an adult in good health. Specimen: peripheral blood, collected on day 0 of AZD1222 vaccination. In DNA form, the CDR3 reads TGTGCCAGCAGCAAAGGAGGGGGGGGGCCGGAGCAGTACTTC. Its translation is CASSKGGGGPEQYF.